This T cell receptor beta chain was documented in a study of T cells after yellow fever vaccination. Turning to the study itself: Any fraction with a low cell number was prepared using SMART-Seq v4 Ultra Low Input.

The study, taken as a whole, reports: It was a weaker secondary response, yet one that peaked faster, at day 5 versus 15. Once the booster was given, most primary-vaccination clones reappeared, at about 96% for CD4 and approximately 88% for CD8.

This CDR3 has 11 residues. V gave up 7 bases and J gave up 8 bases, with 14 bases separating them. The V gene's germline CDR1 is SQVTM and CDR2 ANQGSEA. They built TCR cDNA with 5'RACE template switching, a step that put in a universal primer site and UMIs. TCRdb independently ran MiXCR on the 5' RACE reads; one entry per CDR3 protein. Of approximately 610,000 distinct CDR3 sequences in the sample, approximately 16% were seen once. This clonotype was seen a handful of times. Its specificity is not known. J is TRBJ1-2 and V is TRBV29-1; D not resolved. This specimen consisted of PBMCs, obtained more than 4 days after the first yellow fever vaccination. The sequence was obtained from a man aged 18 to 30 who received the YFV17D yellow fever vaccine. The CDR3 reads CSAGMLEGYTF. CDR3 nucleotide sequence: TGCAGCGCTGGGATGCTAGAAGGCTACACCTTC.